These 25 T cell receptor beta chains were all obtained from the same sample, sequenced in a study of beta chain features in type 1 diabetes. As every portion of the isolated RNA was reverse transcribed, the sequencing read expressed TCRB transcripts. TCRdb keeps only in-frame clones here, not all; method: immunoSEQ multiplex PCR. The table has 350,000 or so clones, around a fifth seen once. What was sequenced was naive CD4+ T cells from blood. These receptors were collected from a young woman in good health.

The J gene is TRBJ2-3, the V gene TRBV5-6; D is undetermined. The CDR3 is 11 amino acids. The V end lost 2 bases, the J end lost 5 bases, and 3 bases lay between the germline ends. Per the germline V gene, CDR1 is SGHDT and CDR2 is YYEEEE. The CDR3 spells CASSFLDTQYF. The DNA of the CDR3 is TGTGCCAGCAGCTTCTTAGATACGCAGTATTTT.

The V and J genes are TRBV12-5 and TRBJ2-1; TRBD1 aligns across 7 bases. Germline loops: CDR1 LGHNT, CDR2 FRNRAP. This CDR3 has 14 amino acids. With 6 bases clipped from V and 4 bases from J, the junction kept 6 bases outside the gene matches. The CDR3 region has the DNA TGTGCTAGTGGCCAGGGACAGCTATACAATGAGCAGTTCTTC. Its protein is CASGQGQLYNEQFF.

This chain links TRBV9 with TRBJ1-4; D is unresolved. The V end lost 5 bases, the J end lost 3 bases, and 11 bases lay between the germline ends. Germline V lookup: CDR1 SGDLS, CDR2 YYNGEE. The CDR3 loop spans 14 amino acids. For the CDR3, the DNA is TGTGCCAGCAGTCCGGCGGGTTCTAATGAAAAACTGTTTTTT. It translates to CASSPAGSNEKLFF.

This clone showed up just a few times. This chain connects TRBV30 to TRBJ2-5; possible D gene TRBD2, 6 bases. V was pared by 3 bases and J by 7 bases, with 18 bases between. Germline V CDR1 and CDR2: GTSNPN, SVGIG (reference sequence). The CDR3 totals 14 residues. DNA of the CDR3: TGTGCCTGGAGGGTAGGACCCCTGGGAGGGACCCAGTACTTC. Translating it yields CAWRVGPLGGTQYF.

V gene TRBV5-1 combines with J gene TRBJ1-1; D is uncertain. Trimming stripped 5 bases from V and 4 bases from J, with 9 bases between. The CDR3 sequence is 12 residues long. Germline V gene sequence: CDR1 SGHRS, CDR2 YFSETQ. The CDR3 coding sequence is TGCGCCAGCAGTTCTAGAGGCACTGAAGCTTTCTTT. Its protein is CASSSRGTEAFF.

A few counts support this clone. The V gene is TRBV7-9, the J gene TRBJ1-2; 9 nucleotides line up with TRBD1. CDR1 is SEHNR and CDR2 is FQNEAQ in the germline V gene (reference sequence). The CDR3 loop spans 14 amino acids. V was pared by 4 bases and J by 4 bases, with 4 bases of the junction left unmatched. The CDR3, as DNA: TGTGCCAGCAGCTCCGGGACAGGGCTCTATGGCTACACCTTC. It is translated as CASSSGTGLYGYTF. Looking up the rest from reference TRBV7-9 and TRBJ1-2 gives the full variable domain: DTGVSQNPRHKITKRGQNVTFRCDPISEHNRLYWYRQTLGQGPEFLTYFQNEAQLEKSRLLSDRFSAERPKGSFSTLEIQRTEQGDSAMYLCASSSGTGLYGYTFGSGTRLTVV.

This chain connects TRBV18 to TRBJ2-1; 10 positions agree with TRBD2. The germline V gene has CDR1 KGHSH and CDR2 LQKENI. This CDR3 contains 15 residues. The V gene end was trimmed by 3 bases and the J gene end by 5 bases; junction bases not matched to a gene: 4. The CDR3 protein is CASSPWTSGNNEQFF. CDR3 nucleotide sequence: TGTGCCAGCTCACCTTGGACTAGCGGAAACAATGAGCAGTTCTTC.

This clone has more than one count but fewer than ten. V and J are TRBV2 and TRBJ1-2, with D maybe TRBD1 (6 bases). The V gene lost 6 bases and the J gene lost 7 bases, with 15 bases spanning the gap. CDR1 is SNHLY, CDR2 FYNNEI, per germline. The length of the CDR3 is 13 residues. The DNA of the CDR3 is TGTGCCAGCAGCCCCCTAGGGGGAGCTGGCTACACCTTC. This encodes CASSPLGGAGYTF.

This sequence joins TRBV6-5 and TRBJ2-7; the D gene is possibly TRBD2 (6 bases). This CDR3 region has 13 residues. Germline-derived CDR1 and CDR2 are MNHEY and SVGAGI. V lost 2 bases to trimming and J lost 6 bases, with 11 bases between them. CDR3 DNA sequence: TGTGCCAGCAGTTACGGGACTTTCCTCGAGCAGTACTTC. Translating it yields CASSYGTFLEQYF.

This clone has a handful of counts. The chain joins TRBV7-2 to TRBJ2-3; D gene unclear. This CDR3 region has 13 residues. V was clipped by 3 bases and J by 2 bases, with 6 bases between them. The germline V gene has CDR1 SGHTA and CDR2 FQGNSA. The CDR3 DNA reads as TGTGCCAGCAGCTTTTCTATCACAGATACGCAGTATTTT. Protein product: CASSFSITDTQYF.

The rearrangement joins TRBV11-2 to TRBJ1-2; the D gene is possibly TRBD1 (6 bases). Germline V gives CDR1 SGHAT, CDR2 FQNNGV. Trimming pared 0 bases from V and 8 bases from J, leaving 13 bases between. The CDR3 runs to 14 residues. The CDR3 is CASSLEGAGLGYTF. CDR3 bases: TGTGCCAGCAGCTTAGAGGGGGCCGGCTTAGGCTACACCTTC.

This clone was seen only a few times. This chain uses TRBV7-9 with TRBJ2-7, with D unresolved. CDR1 is SEHNR, CDR2 FQNEAQ, per germline (reference sequence). The V and J ends lost 2 bases and 2 bases respectively, with 7 bases between them. The CDR3 consists of 13 residues. The CDR3 reads CASSLLATYEQYF. The CDR3 DNA sequence: TGTGCCAGCAGCTTATTAGCTACCTACGAGCAGTACTTC. Together with reference TRBV7-9 and TRBJ2-7, the CDR3 gives the full variable domain: DTGVSQNPRHKITKRGQNVTFRCDPISEHNRLYWYRQTLGQGPEFLTYFQNEAQLEKSRLLSDRFSAERPKGSFSTLEIQRTEQGDSAMYLCASSLLATYEQYFGPGTRLTVT.

The V call is TRBV18, the J call TRBJ1-2; 7 bases match TRBD1. With V trimmed by 5 bases and J by 7 bases, 10 bases remained unmatched. The CDR3 length is 14 residues. Looked up from germline, CDR1 is KGHSH and CDR2 is LQKENI. The CDR3 DNA is TGTGCCAGCTCAACGACAGGGACCCGGGGTGGCTACACCTTC. Protein: CASSTTGTRGGYTF.

The chain couples TRBV15 to TRBJ2-1; a weak D match, TRBD1 (6 bases). The CDR3 has 16 residues. The germline gives CDR1 LNHNV, CDR2 YYDKDF (reference sequence). V was shortened by 4 bases and J by 0 bases, with 13 bases between the two germline ends. CDR3 sequence reads: CATSNRQVSSYNEQFF. The CDR3 region has the DNA TGTGCCACCAGCAACCGACAGGTCAGCTCCTACAATGAGCAGTTCTTC.

J is TRBJ2-3 and V is TRBV11-1; TRBD2 is a possible D gene (6 bases). Germline V gene lookup returns CDR1 SGHAT and CDR2 FQDESV (reference sequence). The CDR3 has 15 amino acids. Trimming took 6 bases from V and 0 from J, leaving 13 bases between them. DNA for the CDR3: TGTGCCAGCAGAATCCGGGACTTAAGCACAGATACGCAGTATTTT. Protein sequence: CASRIRDLSTDTQYF.

The chain couples TRBV5-1 to TRBJ1-1; 10 bases line up with TRBD1. The V gene's germline CDR1 is SGHRS and CDR2 YFSETQ. CDR3 length: 16 amino acids. V trimming: 4 bases; J trimming: 0 bases; junction bases outside the gene matches: 6. The CDR3 sequence is CASSLRTGGMNTEAFF. As DNA, the CDR3 is TGCGCCAGCAGCCTCAGGACAGGGGGAATGAACACTGAAGCTTTCTTT. Complete variable domain (other parts from reference TRBV5-1 and TRBJ1-1): KAGVTQTPRYLIKTRGQQVTLSCSPISGHRSVSWYQQTPGQGLQFLFEYFSETQRNKGNFPGRFSGRQFSNSRSEMNVSTLELGDSALYLCASSLRTGGMNTEAFFGQGTRLTVV.

CDR3 DNA sequence: TGCGCCAGCAGCCAAGAAACGAGCGAGACCCAGTACTTC. Protein product: CASSQETSETQYF. V usage is TRBV4-3 and J usage is TRBJ2-5, with D unclear. Germline assignment: CDR1 LGHNA and CDR2 YSLEER. CDR3 length equals 13 residues. V lost 0 bases and J 5 bases, leaving 7 bases between the germline ends.

This clone was seen a single time. The gene calls are TRBV19 and TRBJ2-1, with a tentative D call TRBD2 (6 bases). CDR1 and CDR2 from the germline V gene are LNHDA and SQIVND (reference sequence). This CDR3 is 13 amino acids long. V was shortened by 4 bases and J by 9 bases, with 13 bases between the two germline ends. The CDR3 DNA is TGTGCCAGTAGTACGCTGGTAGCGGTTGAGCAGTTCTTC. Its translation is CASSTLVAVEQFF. Combining the CDR3 with reference TRBV19 and TRBJ2-1 gives the whole variable domain DGGITQSPKYLFRKEGQNVTLSCEQNLNHDAMYWYRQDPGQGLRLIYYSQIVNDFQKGDIAEGYSVSREKKESFPLTVTSAQKNPTAFYLCASSTLVAVEQFFGPGTRLTVL.

This clone was found a few times. The chain is built from TRBV5-1 and TRBJ1-4; D may be TRBD1 (6 bases). The CDR3 consists of 15 residues. Germline loops: CDR1 SGHRS, CDR2 YFSETQ. The V end lost 0 bases, the J end lost 5 bases, and 11 bases lay between the germline ends. The CDR3 region has the DNA TGCGCCAGCAGCTTGGAAGGGGGGGGAAATGAAAAACTGTTTTTT. Translated: CASSLEGGGNEKLFF.

This clone has a handful of counts. The sample has other DNA sequences that encode this CDR3 too. The CDR3 reads CASSLSAGSSYNEQFF. The CDR3 nucleotides read TGCGCCAGCAGCTTGTCAGCGGGGAGCTCCTACAATGAGCAGTTCTTC. J is TRBJ2-1 and V is TRBV5-1, with 7 bases aligning to TRBD2. This CDR3 has 16 residues. The germline V gene encodes CDR1 SGHRS and CDR2 YFSETQ. Trimming took 1 base from V and 0 from J; bases not matched to a gene: 4.

This clone has more than one count but fewer than ten. The J gene is TRBJ2-7, the V gene TRBV13, with 10 nucleotides matching TRBD1. CDR1 and CDR2 (germline): PRHDT, FYEKMQ (reference sequence). This CDR3 spans 17 amino acids. V lost 5 bases, J lost 3 bases, and 13 bases stayed unmatched. For the CDR3, the DNA is TGTGCCAGCAGCCGAGAAGGGACCGGGACAGGGGTCTACGAGCAGTACTTC. This codes for CASSREGTGTGVYEQYF.

The chain links TRBV20-1 to TRBJ1-2; D gene ambiguous. The germline V gene has CDR1 DFQATT and CDR2 SNEGSKA (reference sequence). The germline V and J ends were trimmed by 3 bases and 7 bases, with 6 bases remaining between them. The CDR3 loop spans 10 amino acids. The CDR3 spells CSASPRGYTF. For the CDR3, the DNA is TGCAGTGCTAGTCCTCGTGGCTACACCTTC.

The chain employs TRBV6-5 and TRBJ1-5; perhaps TRBD1 as D (5 bases). CDR3 size: 14 residues. The germline V gene has CDR1 MNHEY and CDR2 SVGAGI. Deletions cut 5 bases from V and 0 bases from J, with 8 bases between. As DNA, the CDR3 is TGTGCCAGCAGTCCAGGGTTTAGCAATCAGCCCCAGCATTTT. Translating gives CASSPGFSNQPQHF.

The sample holds a few counts of this clone. This chain connects TRBV5-6 to TRBJ2-3; weak D call: TRBD1 (5 bases). Germline loops: CDR1 SGHDT, CDR2 YYEEEE. V was cut by 0 bases and J by 3 bases, with 5 bases left in between. The CDR3 loop spans 13 amino acids. CDR3 sequence: CASSLEGTDTQYF. The CDR3 DNA reads TGTGCCAGCAGCTTGGAGGGGACAGATACGCAGTATTTT. Together with reference TRBV5-6 and TRBJ2-3, the CDR3 gives the full variable domain: DAGVTQSPTHLIKTRGQQVTLRCSPKSGHDTVSWYQQALGQGPQFIFQYYEEEERQRGNFPDRFSGHQFPNYSSELNVNALLLGDSALYLCASSLEGTDTQYFGPGTRLTVL.

The CDR3 region has the DNA TGTGCCAGCAGTTCCCCTAGCGGGGGGGCCGAGGATACGCAGTATTTT. This encodes CASSSPSGGAEDTQYF. V and J are TRBV7-2 and TRBJ2-3; 12 bases fit TRBD2. The CDR3 covers 16 residues. V lost 6 bases and J lost 6; bases outside the gene matches: 10. Germline V gives CDR1 SGHTA, CDR2 FQGNSA.